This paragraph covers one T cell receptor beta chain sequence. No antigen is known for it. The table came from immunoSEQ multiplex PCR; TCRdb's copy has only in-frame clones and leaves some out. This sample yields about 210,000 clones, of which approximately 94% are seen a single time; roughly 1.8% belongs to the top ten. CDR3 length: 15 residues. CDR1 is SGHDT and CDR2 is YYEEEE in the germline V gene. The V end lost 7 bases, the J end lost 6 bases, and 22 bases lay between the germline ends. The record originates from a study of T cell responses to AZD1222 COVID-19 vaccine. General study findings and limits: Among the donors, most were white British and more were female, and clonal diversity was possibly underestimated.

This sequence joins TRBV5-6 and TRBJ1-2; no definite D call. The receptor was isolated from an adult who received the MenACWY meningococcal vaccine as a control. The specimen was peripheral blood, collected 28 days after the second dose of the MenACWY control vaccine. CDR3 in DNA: TGTGCCAGCGCTCCGGTGGGGATCAGGACGAATGGCTACACCTTC. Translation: CASAPVGIRTNGYTF. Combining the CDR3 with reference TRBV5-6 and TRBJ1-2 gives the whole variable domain DAGVTQSPTHLIKTRGQQVTLRCSPKSGHDTVSWYQQALGQGPQFIFQYYEEEERQRGNFPDRFSGHQFPNYSSELNVNALLLGDSALYLCASAPVGIRTNGYTFGSGTRLTVV.